This TCR beta chain was retrieved from a study of blood T cells in healthy people across ages. V was cut by 2 bases and J by 0 bases, with 14 bases left in between. Germline V gives CDR1 MNHEY, CDR2 SVGAGI. The CDR3 is 16 amino acids. PBMCs, at least 7 million per sample, were isolated. Study results and limitations: Per million T cells, TCR beta diversity dropped about linearly as age rose.

This clonotype has only a few counts. Its antigen is not known. A sample-barcoded 5' primer and a J-beta primer mix were used in a second PCR of about 7 to 12 cycles. MiXCR was run by TCRdb on the 5' RACE reads, yielding one entry per CDR3 protein. The sample yields some 850,000 distinct CDR3 sequences, roughly 24% seen once. This sample was shared with a second study, whose subject was T cells of mothers and their children.

Sequences were obtained from blood. The TCR comes from a boy between 10 and 17 years old in good health. The V and J genes are TRBV6-5 and TRBJ2-7; a weak D match, TRBD2 (5 bases). The CDR3 DNA is TGTGCCAGCAGTTACCAAACCGGGGTCTTCTCCTACGAGCAGTACTTC. Protein sequence: CASSYQTGVFSYEQYF.